This T cell receptor (beta chain) was sequenced in a study of control samples from healthy donors and cancer patients. TCRdb's copy holds only in-frame clones and misses some; the assay was immunoSEQ multiplex PCR. The sample lists 150,000 to 200,000 clones, about 90% occurring once. The germline V gene encodes CDR1 MNHEY and CDR2 SVGAGI. The CDR3 has 11 amino acids. Regarding this clone: One end of the junction is discordant with germline, which a read error may explain.

This rearrangement joins TRBV6-5 to TRBJ2-3, with D unclear. The clonotype comes from a man between 18 and 35 years old in good health. Sequencing was carried out using blood. DNA of the CDR3: TGTGCCAGCAGTGACTCGGATACGCAGTATTTT. Translating it yields CASSDSDTQYF.